The rows below give T cell receptor beta chains drawn from one sample of a study of identical twins' blood T cells. TCRdb re-derived calls from the 5' RACE reads in MiXCR, one entry per CDR3 protein. The table shows roughly 1,200 distinct CDR3 sequences, with approximately 87% occurring only once. The sequenced sample was PBMCs. The receptors derive from a woman aged 18 to 50 in good health. Both conserved end residues are part of each CDR3. The D gene is left open where the match is weak. The size of a clone is reported for some rows only, either as once, few or many, or as a class for expanded clones.

V gene,clone size,J gene,D gene,CDR3 protein,CDR3 DNA
TRBV10-3,.,TRBJ2-7,TRBD2,CAISESAGGAYEQYF,TGTGCCATCAGTGAGTCAGCGGGGGGAGCCTACGAGCAGTACTTC
TRBV2,once,TRBJ1-5,.,CASSEEEGPNQPQHF,TGTGCCAGCAGTGAAGAGGAGGGACCGAATCAGCCCCAGCATTTT
TRBV15,.,TRBJ1-1,TRBD1,CATGTGGTEAFF,TGTGCCACCGGGACAGGGGGCACTGAAGCTTTCTTT
TRBV30,.,TRBJ2-7,.,CAWHSYSSYEQYF,TGTGCCTGGCATTCTTATAGCTCCTACGAGCAGTACTTC
TRBV11-3,.,TRBJ1-6,.,CASSLGWGSYNSPLHF,TGTGCCAGCAGCTTAGGATGGGGCTCCTATAATTCACCCCTCCACTTT
TRBV7-6,.,TRBJ2-3,.,CASSSGTTDTQYF,TGTGCCAGCAGCTCAGGGACGACAGATACGCAGTATTTT
TRBV25-1,.,TRBJ1-1,.,CASSGSLTEAFF,TGTGCCAGCAGTGGATCACTGACTGAAGCTTTCTTT
TRBV11-2,.,TRBJ2-5,.,CASSVEAYHQYF,TGTGCCAGCAGCGTTGAGGCTTACCACCAGTACTTC
TRBV5-4,.,TRBJ1-1,.,CASSLVQGGSGTEAFF,TGTGCCAGCAGCTTGGTACAGGGAGGGTCGGGGACTGAAGCTTTCTTT
TRBV6-4,.,TRBJ1-1,.,CASRVNTEAFF,TGTGCCAGCAGAGTGAACACTGAAGCTTTCTTT
TRBV28,.,TRBJ1-5,.,CASSPWRNQPQHF,TGTGCCAGCAGCCCTTGGAGGAATCAGCCCCAGCATTTT
TRBV30,.,TRBJ1-1,TRBD1,CAWSAPTGASTEAFF,TGTGCCTGGAGTGCGCCAACAGGGGCCAGCACTGAAGCTTTCTTT
TRBV7-2,.,TRBJ2-1,.,CASSPGLFRNEQFF,TGTGCCAGCAGCCCTGGGTTATTTCGCAATGAGCAGTTCTTC
TRBV13,.,TRBJ1-5,.,CASKVAGRNQPQHF,TGTGCCAGCAAGGTGGCCGGGCGCAATCAGCCCCAGCATTTT
TRBV3-1,.,TRBJ1-1,.,CASSPELTEAFF,TGTGCCAGCAGCCCGGAGTTGACTGAAGCTTTCTTT
TRBV7-6,.,TRBJ1-5,.,CASSVTRGRPQHF,TGTGCCAGCAGCGTAACCAGGGGAAGGCCCCAGCATTTT
TRBV4-2,.,TRBJ2-3,.,CASSPARIFSTDTQYF,TGTGCCAGCAGCCCCGCCCGGATTTTTAGCACAGATACGCAGTATTTT
TRBV12-3/TRBV12-4,few,TRBJ1-2,.,CASSFWQGSDYGYTF,TGTGCCAGCAGTTTTTGGCAGGGATCAGACTATGGCTACACCTTC
TRBV9,.,TRBJ2-4,.,CASSLASASDIQYF,TGTGCCAGCAGCTTAGCTTCTGCTAGCGACATTCAGTACTTC
TRBV10-3,.,TRBJ1-3,.,CATTGQSRNTIYF,TGTGCCACTACTGGACAGAGCCGAAACACCATATATTTT
TRBV27,.,TRBJ1-5,.,CASSFRSGDQPQHF,TGTGCCAGCAGTTTCCGCTCAGGGGATCAGCCCCAGCATTTT
TRBV2,.,TRBJ1-5,.,CASSGERDQPQHF,TGTGCCAGCAGTGGGGAGAGGGATCAGCCCCAGCATTTT
TRBV7-1,.,TRBJ1-1,.,CASSSTVNTEAFF,TGCGCCAGCAGCTCAACAGTGAACACTGAAGCTTTCTTT
TRBV20-1,.,TRBJ2-3,TRBD1,CSAREDRGYTDTQYF,TGCAGTGCTAGAGAAGACAGGGGTTACACAGATACGCAGTATTTT
TRBV12-3/TRBV12-4,.,TRBJ1-5,.,CASSLGPYQPQHF,TGTGCCAGCTCCCTGGGACCGTATCAGCCCCAGCATTTT
TRBV10-1,.,TRBJ1-1,TRBD1,CASSVPTGGCEAFF,TGCGCCAGCAGTGTTCCGACAGGGGGCTGTGAAGCTTTCTTT
TRBV5-1,.,TRBJ2-7,.,CASSLWGNEQYF,TGCGCCAGCAGCTTGTGGGGTAACGAGCAGTACTTC